These 23 T cell receptor beta chains were all obtained from the same sample, sequenced in a study of response to subunit inactivated influenza vaccine. TCRdb reanalysed the RT-PCR reads using MiXCR and keeps one entry per CDR3 protein. Of fewer than 800,000 distinct CDR3 sequences in the sample, around 16% were seen once. This specimen was PBMCs from blood, taken about 13 days after vaccination. Receptors were obtained from a man aged 50-60 years who received an inactivated influenza vaccine.

The sample holds a few counts of this clonotype. The chain combines TRBV9 with TRBJ2-2, with TRBD1 matching over 9 bases. Germline loops: CDR1 SGDLS, CDR2 YYNGEE. The V and J ends lost 6 bases and 2 bases, in that order; junction bases with no gene match: 11. The CDR3 contains 17 residues. CDR3 sequence (DNA): TGTGCCAGCAACCCCACAGGGGGCGTCTCAAACACCGGGGAGCTGTTTTTT. The encoded protein is CASNPTGGVSNTGELFF.

This clonotype has just a few counts. In nucleotides, the CDR3 is TGTGCCAGCAGTTTTTTAACTTTCTTTCGGGGGGCGAACACCGGGGAGCTGTTTTTT. Protein: CASSFLTFFRGANTGELFF. The rearrangement joins TRBV28 to TRBJ2-2, with TRBD2 matching 7 bases. Germline CDR1 MDHEN, CDR2 SYDVKM. This CDR3 is built from 19 residues. J gave up 0 bases and V 3 bases, and 13 bases lay outside the gene matches.

This clonotype was observed a handful of times. V and J are TRBV25-1 and TRBJ2-3; 12 bases agree with TRBD2. V shed 5 bases and J 4 bases; nucleotides not matched to a gene: 7. CDR3 size: 16 residues. Germline values: CDR1 MGHDK, CDR2 SYGVNS. The CDR3 region has the DNA TGTGCCAGCAGTTCACGACTAGCGGGAGCTCCAGATACGCAGTATTTT. Translating it yields CASSSRLAGAPDTQYF.

This clonotype was seen only a few times. The chain uses TRBV20-1 and TRBJ2-3; TRBD1 matches at 11 bases. After removal of 6 bases from V and 4 bases from J, the junction contained 6 bases not matched to a gene. The germline CDR1 and CDR2 sequences are DFQATT and SNEGSKA (reference sequence). The CDR3 is 14 residues long. CDR3 DNA sequence: TGCAGTGCAAGGACAGGGGGCGCATCAGATACGCAGTATTTT. Translating it yields CSARTGGASDTQYF.

The chain uses TRBV6-1 and TRBJ2-3; 13 nucleotides align to TRBD2. The junction had 4 bases not matched to a gene; V was cut back by 8 bases and J by 2 bases. Germline values: CDR1 MNHNS, CDR2 SASEGT. The CDR3 is made up of 15 amino acids. This CDR3 reads CASFGTSGATDTQYF. CDR3 DNA: TGTGCCAGCTTCGGGACTAGCGGGGCCACAGATACGCAGTATTTT.

The V call is TRBV3-1, the J call TRBJ2-5; no firm D call. V was trimmed by 2 bases and J by 3 bases, leaving 4 bases between them. Germline V lookup: CDR1 LGHDT, CDR2 YNNKEL (reference sequence). The CDR3 length is 12 residues. This CDR3 is CASSQIKETQYF. The CDR3 DNA follows: TGTGCCAGCAGCCAAATTAAAGAGACCCAGTACTTC.

This clonotype was counted only a few times. The chain links TRBV7-3 to TRBJ2-5; D is uncertain. V shed 1 base and J shed 1 base, with 10 bases lying between them. Germline CDR1 is SGHTA and CDR2 is FQGTGA. This CDR3 region has 15 residues. In nucleotides, the CDR3 is TGTGCCAGCAGCTTAAACCCCGGGTTCCAAGAGACCCAGTACTTC. It codes for CASSLNPGFQETQYF. Combining the CDR3 with reference TRBV7-3 and TRBJ2-5 gives the whole variable domain GAGVSQTPSNKVTEKGKYVELRCDPISGHTALYWYRQSLGQGPEFLIYFQGTGAADDSGLPNDRFFAVRPEGSVSTLKIQRTERGDSAVYLCASSLNPGFQETQYFGPGTRLLVL.

The chain uses TRBV27 and TRBJ1-5; a weak D match, TRBD1 (6 bases). The length of the CDR3 is 14 residues. V was pared by 6 bases and J by 6 bases, with 15 bases between. The germline gives CDR1 MNHEY, CDR2 SMNVEV (reference sequence). The CDR3 coding sequence is TGTGCCAGCAGCCGTACAGGGTTCAGTCAGCCCCAGCATTTT. Translated, it gives CASSRTGFSQPQHF.

This clonotype has only a few counts. The chain couples TRBV7-2 to TRBJ2-7; no definite D call. The germline CDR1 and CDR2 sequences are SGHTA and FQGNSA. V dropped 2 bases and J dropped 3 bases, with 11 bases sitting between them. The CDR3 loop spans 14 amino acids. The CDR3 DNA follows: TGTGCCAGCAGCTTATTTGGGGTTTTCTACGAGCAGTACTTC. Amino acids: CASSLFGVFYEQYF.

This chain joins TRBV4-3 and TRBJ1-3; weak D call: TRBD1 (6 bases). Germline CDR1 and CDR2: LGHNA and YSLEER. Trimming took 5 bases from V and 0 from J, leaving 17 bases between them. CDR3 length: 17 amino acids. The CDR3 region is CASSSAGTSNSGNTIYF. As DNA, the CDR3 is TGCGCCAGCAGCTCAGCCGGGACAAGCAACTCTGGAAACACCATATATTTT.

The rearrangement links TRBV12-3 or TRBV12-4 to TRBJ1-2, with 7 bases that match TRBD1. Trimming at V came to 5 bases and at J to 6 bases, leaving 9 bases not matched to a gene. The CDR3 sequence is 14 residues long. The CDR3 sequence is CASSRQGGVDGYTF. The CDR3 region has the DNA TGTGCCAGCAGTCGACAGGGAGGGGTGGATGGCTACACCTTC.

This chain uses TRBV2 with TRBJ2-7; maybe TRBD2 (5 bases). V was clipped by 2 bases and J by 4 bases, with 6 bases between them. The germline CDR1 and CDR2 sequences are SNHLY and FYNNEI. The CDR3 loop spans 12 amino acids. The CDR3 sequence is CASSERDYEQYF. As DNA, the CDR3 is TGTGCCAGCAGTGAACGGGATTACGAGCAGTACTTC.

The chain joins TRBV7-9 to TRBJ2-1, with D perhaps TRBD1 (6 bases). The germline gives CDR1 SEHNR, CDR2 FQNEAQ (reference sequence). V dropped 1 base and J dropped 4 bases, with 14 bases sitting between them. CDR3 size: 16 residues. Written as DNA, the CDR3 is TGTGCCAGCAGCTTAGGGCCAGGGGCAAAATACAATGAGCAGTTCTTC. Translating it yields CASSLGPGAKYNEQFF.

To note about this clonotype: The junction departs from germline at one end; a sequencing error may be responsible. J is TRBJ2-1 and V is TRBV7-7; D might be TRBD1 or TRBD2, each matching 6 bases. The CDR3 loop spans 15 amino acids. CDR1 and CDR2 (germline): SSHAT, FNYEAQ (reference sequence). CDR3 in amino acids: CASSSWGAPYNEQFF. CDR3 in DNA: TGTGCTAGCAGCTCGTGGGGGGCCCCCTACAATGAGCAGTTCTTC.

The chain combines TRBV30 with TRBJ2-5; D remains ambiguous. Deletions cut 2 bases from V and 2 bases from J, with 6 bases between. Per germline, CDR1 GTSNPN and CDR2 SVGIG (reference sequence). CDR3 length: 12 residues. CDR3: CAWSKAQETQYF. CDR3 DNA: TGTGCCTGGAGTAAGGCTCAAGAGACCCAGTACTTC.

This clonotype was seen a few times. The chain has TRBV4-3 and TRBJ2-3; 9 nucleotides agree with TRBD2. V shed 0 bases, J shed 9 bases, and the junction held 19 bases outside the gene matches. There are 19 residues in the CDR3. Germline CDR1 LGHNA, CDR2 YSLEER. The CDR3 region is CASSQDPSDGGRASLTQYF. The CDR3 DNA reads as TGCGCCAGCAGCCAAGATCCAAGTGACGGCGGGAGGGCCTCCTTAACGCAGTATTTT.

This clonotype occurred many times. The chain couples TRBV28 to TRBJ2-7, with D hard to call. This CDR3 is built from 12 residues. V gave up 5 bases and J gave up 3 bases, with 8 bases separating them. The germline V gene has CDR1 MDHEN and CDR2 SYDVKM. CDR3 in DNA: TGTGCCAGCAGTCAAAAGGGCTACGAGCAGTACTTC. Residues: CASSQKGYEQYF.

This clonotype was picked up a small number of times. The chain links TRBV6-8 to TRBJ2-7; D is possibly TRBD2 (5 bases). Trimming took off 9 bases at V and 5 bases at J, with 17 bases between the two ends. CDR1 and CDR2 from the germline V gene are MNHGY and SAAAGT. The CDR3 spans 13 residues. The CDR3 sequence: CASLVGGAHEQYF. In DNA form, the CDR3 reads TGTGCCAGTTTAGTTGGAGGCGCCCACGAGCAGTACTTC.

This clonotype came up a few times. The CDR3 sequence: CASIQDRVYGYTF. The CDR3 bases are TGTGCCAGCATCCAGGACAGAGTCTATGGCTACACCTTC. The V and J genes are TRBV7-9 and TRBJ1-2; D is possibly TRBD1 (6 bases). The germline V and J ends were trimmed by 7 bases and 4 bases, with 13 bases remaining between them. CDR3 size: 13 residues. The germline CDR1 and CDR2 sequences are SEHNR and FQNEAQ (reference sequence).

The gene calls are TRBV20-1 and TRBJ2-2; D is ambiguous. CDR1 is DFQATT and CDR2 is SNEGSKA in the germline V gene (reference sequence). V lost 1 base and J lost 5, with 5 bases in between. The CDR3 sequence is 12 residues long. The CDR3 here is CSARAGTGELFF. The CDR3 DNA reads as TGCAGTGCTAGAGCCGGGACCGGGGAGCTGTTTTTT.

In its sample, this clonotype was seen a few times. This rearrangement joins TRBV19 to TRBJ2-7, with 7 bases identical to TRBD1. V gave up 5 bases and J gave up 0 bases; unmatched junction bases: 22. The CDR3 loop spans 20 amino acids. Germline values: CDR1 LNHDA, CDR2 SQIVND (reference sequence). The DNA for the CDR3 is TGTGCCAGTAGTCCATATAGACCTCAGATATTGGGACAGAGCTCCTACGAGCAGTACTTC. It translates to CASSPYRPQILGQSSYEQYF.

This clonotype appeared a few times. V is TRBV5-1 and J is TRBJ2-7, with unresolved D. The V end was cut by 4 bases, the J end by 2 bases, with 16 bases between. Germline CDR1 reads SGHRS; CDR2 reads YFSETQ. The CDR3 consists of 15 residues. The CDR3 sequence is CASSHGYGVAYEQYF. The CDR3 DNA is TGCGCCAGCAGCCACGGATATGGGGTGGCCTACGAGCAGTACTTC.

This chain links TRBV20-1 with TRBJ2-1, with TRBD2 matching 13 bases. With V trimmed by 0 bases and J by 7 bases, 9 bases remained unmatched. CDR3 length equals 17 residues. CDR1 is DFQATT and CDR2 is SNEGSKA in the germline V gene (reference sequence). The CDR3 region has the DNA TGCAGTGCTAGAGATCCCAGGACTAGCGGGAGTCGAAATGAGCAGTTCTTC. Residues: CSARDPRTSGSRNEQFF.